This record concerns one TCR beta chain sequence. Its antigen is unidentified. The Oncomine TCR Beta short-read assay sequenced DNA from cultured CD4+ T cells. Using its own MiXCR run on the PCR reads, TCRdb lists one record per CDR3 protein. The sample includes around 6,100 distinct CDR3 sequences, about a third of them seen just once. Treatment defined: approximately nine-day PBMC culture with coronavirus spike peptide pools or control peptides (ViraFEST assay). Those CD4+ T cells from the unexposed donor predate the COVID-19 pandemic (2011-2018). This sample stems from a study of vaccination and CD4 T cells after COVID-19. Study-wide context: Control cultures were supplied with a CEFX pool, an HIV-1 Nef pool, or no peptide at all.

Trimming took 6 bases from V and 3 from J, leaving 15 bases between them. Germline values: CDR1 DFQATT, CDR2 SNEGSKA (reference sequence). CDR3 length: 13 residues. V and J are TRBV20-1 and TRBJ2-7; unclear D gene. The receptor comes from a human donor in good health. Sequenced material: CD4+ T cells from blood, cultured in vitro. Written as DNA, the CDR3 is TGCAGTGCCCCGGTCGAATCGTACTACGAGCAGTACTTC. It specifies CSAPVESYYEQYF.